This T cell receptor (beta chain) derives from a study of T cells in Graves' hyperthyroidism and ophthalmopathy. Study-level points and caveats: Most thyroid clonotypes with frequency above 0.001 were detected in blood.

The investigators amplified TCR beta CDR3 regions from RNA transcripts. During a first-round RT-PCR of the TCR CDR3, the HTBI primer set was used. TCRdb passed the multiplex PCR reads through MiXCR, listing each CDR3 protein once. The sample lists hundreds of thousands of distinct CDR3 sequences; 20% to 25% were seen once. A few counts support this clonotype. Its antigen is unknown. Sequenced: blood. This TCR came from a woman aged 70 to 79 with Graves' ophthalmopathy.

The CDR3 sequence: CASSPGQGAYQPQHF. The CDR3 nucleotides are TGTGCCAGTAGCCCGGGACAGGGGGCGTATCAGCCCCAGCATTTT. The chain links TRBV19 to TRBJ1-5; 12 bases are shared with TRBD1. Germline CDR1 reads LNHDA; CDR2 reads SQIVND (reference sequence). V lost 6 bases and J lost 5; bases outside the gene matches: 5. There are 15 residues in the CDR3.